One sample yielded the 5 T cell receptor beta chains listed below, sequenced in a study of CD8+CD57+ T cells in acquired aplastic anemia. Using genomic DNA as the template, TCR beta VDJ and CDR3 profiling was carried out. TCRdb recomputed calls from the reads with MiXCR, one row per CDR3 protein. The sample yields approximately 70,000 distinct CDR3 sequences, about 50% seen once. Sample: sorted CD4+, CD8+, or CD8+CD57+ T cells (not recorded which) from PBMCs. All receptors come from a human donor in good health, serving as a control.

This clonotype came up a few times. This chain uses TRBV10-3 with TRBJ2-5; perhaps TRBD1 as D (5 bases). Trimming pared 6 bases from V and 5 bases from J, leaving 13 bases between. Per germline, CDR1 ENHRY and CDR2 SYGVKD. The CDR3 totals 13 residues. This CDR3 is CAISATGLETQYF. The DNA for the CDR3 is TGTGCCATCAGCGCCACAGGCCTGGAGACCCAGTACTTC.

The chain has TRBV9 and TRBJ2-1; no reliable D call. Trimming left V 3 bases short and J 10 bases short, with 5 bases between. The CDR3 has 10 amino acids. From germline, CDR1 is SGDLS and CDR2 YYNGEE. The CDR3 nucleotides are TGTGCCAGCAGCGGAAAAGAGCAGTTCTTC. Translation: CASSGKEQFF.

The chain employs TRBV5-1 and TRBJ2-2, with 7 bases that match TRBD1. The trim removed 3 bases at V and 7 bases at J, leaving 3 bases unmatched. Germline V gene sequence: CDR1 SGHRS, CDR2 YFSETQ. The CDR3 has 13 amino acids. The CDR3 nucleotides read TGCGCCAGCAGCTCGACAGGGAACGGGGAGCTGTTTTTT. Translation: CASSSTGNGELFF.

This chain's CDR3 is CASSRGTPYNEQYF. CDR3 DNA: TGCGCCAGCAGTAGAGGGACTCCTTATAATGAGCAGTACTTC. The chain is built from TRBV10-1 and TRBJ2-7; D is perhaps TRBD2 (6 bases). V lost 5 bases and J 7 bases, leaving 18 bases between the germline ends. CDR1 and CDR2 (germline): WNHNN, SYGVQD (reference sequence). The CDR3 consists of 14 residues.

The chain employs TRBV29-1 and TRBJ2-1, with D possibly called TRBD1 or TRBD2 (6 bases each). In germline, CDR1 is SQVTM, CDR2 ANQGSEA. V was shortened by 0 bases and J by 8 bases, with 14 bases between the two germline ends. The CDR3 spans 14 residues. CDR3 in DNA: TGCAGCGTTGAAGATCCACTGGGGGGCGATGAGCAGTTCTTC. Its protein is CSVEDPLGGDEQFF.